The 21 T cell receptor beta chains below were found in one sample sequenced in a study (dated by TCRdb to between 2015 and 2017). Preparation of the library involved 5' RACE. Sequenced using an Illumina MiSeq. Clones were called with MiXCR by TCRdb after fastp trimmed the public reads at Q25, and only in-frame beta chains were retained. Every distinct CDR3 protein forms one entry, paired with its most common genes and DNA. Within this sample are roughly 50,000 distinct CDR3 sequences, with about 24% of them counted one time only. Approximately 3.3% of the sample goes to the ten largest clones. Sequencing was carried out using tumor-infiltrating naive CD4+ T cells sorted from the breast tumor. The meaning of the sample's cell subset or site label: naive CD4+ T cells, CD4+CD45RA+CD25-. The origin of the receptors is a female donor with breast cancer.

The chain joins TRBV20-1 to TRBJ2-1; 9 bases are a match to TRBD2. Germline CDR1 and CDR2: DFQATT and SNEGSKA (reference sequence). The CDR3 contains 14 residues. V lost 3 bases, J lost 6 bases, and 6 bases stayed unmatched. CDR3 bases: TGCAGTGCTAGGGCTGCGGGAGGGCCCAATGAGCAGTTCTTC. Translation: CSARAAGGPNEQFF.

The CDR3 protein is CASSTTGLGTDTQYF. As DNA, the CDR3 is TGCGCCAGCAGCACGACAGGGTTGGGCACAGATACGCAGTATTTT. The J gene is TRBJ2-3, the V gene TRBV5-1; the match to TRBD1 covers 7 bases. Germline CDR1 is SGHRS and CDR2 is YFSETQ. The CDR3 length is 15 residues. J gave up 1 base and V 4 bases, and 6 bases lay outside the gene matches.

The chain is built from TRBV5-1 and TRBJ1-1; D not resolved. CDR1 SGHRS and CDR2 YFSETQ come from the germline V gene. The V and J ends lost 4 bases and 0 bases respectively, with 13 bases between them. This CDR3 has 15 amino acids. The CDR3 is CASSRGRNLNTEAFF. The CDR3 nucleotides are TGCGCCAGCAGCCGAGGTCGGAATTTGAACACTGAAGCTTTCTTT.

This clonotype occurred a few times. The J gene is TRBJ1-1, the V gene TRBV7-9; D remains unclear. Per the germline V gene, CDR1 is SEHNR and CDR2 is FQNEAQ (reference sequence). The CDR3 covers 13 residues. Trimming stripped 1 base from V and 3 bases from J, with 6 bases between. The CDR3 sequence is CASSLVEDTEAFF. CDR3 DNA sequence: TGTGCCAGCAGCTTAGTGGAAGACACTGAAGCTTTCTTT.

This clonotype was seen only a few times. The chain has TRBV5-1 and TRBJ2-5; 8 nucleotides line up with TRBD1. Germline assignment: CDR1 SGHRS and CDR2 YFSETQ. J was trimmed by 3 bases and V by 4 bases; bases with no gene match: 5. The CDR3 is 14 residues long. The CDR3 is CASSPLQGEETQYF. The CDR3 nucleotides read TGCGCCAGCAGCCCCCTACAGGGGGAAGAGACCCAGTACTTC.

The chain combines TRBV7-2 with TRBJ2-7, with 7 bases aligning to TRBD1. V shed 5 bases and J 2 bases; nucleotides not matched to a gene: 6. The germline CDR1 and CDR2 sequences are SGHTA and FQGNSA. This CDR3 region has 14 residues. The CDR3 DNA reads TGTGCCAGCAGCCGGGACAGATTTCCCTACGAGCAGTACTTC. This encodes CASSRDRFPYEQYF.

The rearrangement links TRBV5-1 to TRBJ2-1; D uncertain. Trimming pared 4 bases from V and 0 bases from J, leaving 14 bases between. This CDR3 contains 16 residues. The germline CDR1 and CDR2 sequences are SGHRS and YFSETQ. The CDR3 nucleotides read TGCGCCAGCAGCGAAAGCTGGCCAAACTCCTACAATGAGCAGTTCTTC. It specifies CASSESWPNSYNEQFF.

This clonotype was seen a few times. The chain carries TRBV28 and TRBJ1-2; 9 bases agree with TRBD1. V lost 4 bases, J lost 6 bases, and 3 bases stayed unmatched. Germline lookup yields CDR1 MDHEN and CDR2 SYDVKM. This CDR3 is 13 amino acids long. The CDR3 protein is CASSSWDRDGYTF. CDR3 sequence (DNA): TGTGCCAGCAGTTCCTGGGACAGGGATGGCTACACCTTC.

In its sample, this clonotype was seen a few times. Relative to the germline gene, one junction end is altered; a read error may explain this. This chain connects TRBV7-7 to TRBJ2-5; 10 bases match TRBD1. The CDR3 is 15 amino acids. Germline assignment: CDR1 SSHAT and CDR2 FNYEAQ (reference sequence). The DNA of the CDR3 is TGTGCTAGCAGCCGGCAGGACAGGGGGCAAGAGACCCAGTACTTC. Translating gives CASSRQDRGQETQYF.

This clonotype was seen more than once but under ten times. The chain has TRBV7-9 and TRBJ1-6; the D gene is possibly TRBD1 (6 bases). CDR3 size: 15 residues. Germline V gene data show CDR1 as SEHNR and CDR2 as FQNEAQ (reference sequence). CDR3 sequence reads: CASRGPGTDNSPLHF. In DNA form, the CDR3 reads TGTGCTTCCCGGGGGCCAGGGACCGATAATTCACCCCTCCACTTT.

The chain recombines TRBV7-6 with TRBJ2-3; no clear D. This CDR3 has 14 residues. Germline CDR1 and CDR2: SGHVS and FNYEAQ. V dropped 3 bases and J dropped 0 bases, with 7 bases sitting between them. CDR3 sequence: CASSFRRSTDTQYF. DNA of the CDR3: TGTGCCAGCAGCTTCCGACGGAGCACAGATACGCAGTATTTT.

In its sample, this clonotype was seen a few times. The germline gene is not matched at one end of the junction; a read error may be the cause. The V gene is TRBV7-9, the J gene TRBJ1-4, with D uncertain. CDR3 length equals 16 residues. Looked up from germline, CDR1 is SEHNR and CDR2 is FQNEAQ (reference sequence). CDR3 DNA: TGTGCCGGCAGCCCGGGATTTACTAGCGATAATGAAAAACTGTTTTTT. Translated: CAGSPGFTSDNEKLFF.

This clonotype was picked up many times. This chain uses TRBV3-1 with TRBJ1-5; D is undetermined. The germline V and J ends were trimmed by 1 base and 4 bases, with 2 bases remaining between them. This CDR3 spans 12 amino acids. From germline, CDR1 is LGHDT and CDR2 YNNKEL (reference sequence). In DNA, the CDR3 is TGTGCCAGCAGCCAAGGGAATCAGCCCCAGCATTTT. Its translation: CASSQGNQPQHF.

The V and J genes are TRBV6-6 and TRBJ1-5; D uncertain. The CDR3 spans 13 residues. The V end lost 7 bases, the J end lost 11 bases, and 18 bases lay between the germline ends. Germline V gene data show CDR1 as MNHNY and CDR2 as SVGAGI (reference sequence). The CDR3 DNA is TGTGCCAGCACCCCAACCCCCGACTTGTCCCAGCATTTT. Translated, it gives CASTPTPDLSQHF.

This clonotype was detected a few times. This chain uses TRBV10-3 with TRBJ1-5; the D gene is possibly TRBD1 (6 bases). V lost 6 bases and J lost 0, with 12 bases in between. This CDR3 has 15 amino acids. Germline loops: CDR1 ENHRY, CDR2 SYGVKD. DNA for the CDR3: TGTGCCATCAGGGGGGGGGCGGATAGCAATCAGCCCCAGCATTTT. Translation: CAIRGGADSNQPQHF.

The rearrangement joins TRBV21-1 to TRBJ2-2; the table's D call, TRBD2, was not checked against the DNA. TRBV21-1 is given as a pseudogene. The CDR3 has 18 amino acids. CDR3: CASSKGLLARGRPGELFF. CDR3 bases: TGTGCCAGCAGCAAAGGGTTACTAGCGAGAGGGCGTCCCGGGGAGCTGTTTTTT.

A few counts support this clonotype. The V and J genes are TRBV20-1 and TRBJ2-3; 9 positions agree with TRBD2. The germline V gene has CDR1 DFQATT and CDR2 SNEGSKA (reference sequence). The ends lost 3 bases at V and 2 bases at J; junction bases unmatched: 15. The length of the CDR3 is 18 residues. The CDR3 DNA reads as TGCAGTGCTAGGAGGCTAGCGGGATTGGCCCCTAACACAGATACGCAGTATTTT. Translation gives CSARRLAGLAPNTDTQYF.

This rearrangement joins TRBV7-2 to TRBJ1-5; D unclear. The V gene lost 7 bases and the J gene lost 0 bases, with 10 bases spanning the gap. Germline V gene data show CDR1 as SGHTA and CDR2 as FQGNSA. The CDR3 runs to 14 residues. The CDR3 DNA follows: TGTGCCAGCACCCCCGATTATAGCAATCAGCCCCAGCATTTT. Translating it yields CASTPDYSNQPQHF.

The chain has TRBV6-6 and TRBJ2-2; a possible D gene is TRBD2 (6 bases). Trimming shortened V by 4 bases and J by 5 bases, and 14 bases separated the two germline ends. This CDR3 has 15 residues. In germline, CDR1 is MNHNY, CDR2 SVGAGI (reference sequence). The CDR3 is CASSSGTWETGELFF. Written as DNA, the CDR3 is TGTGCCAGCAGTTCTGGGACTTGGGAAACCGGGGAGCTGTTTTTT.

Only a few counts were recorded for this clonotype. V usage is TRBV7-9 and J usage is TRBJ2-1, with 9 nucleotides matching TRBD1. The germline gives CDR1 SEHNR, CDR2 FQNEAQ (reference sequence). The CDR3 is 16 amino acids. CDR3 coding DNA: TGTGCTTCGCCTTTAGGGACAGGGAGCTCCTACAATGAGCAGTTCTTC. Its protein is CASPLGTGSSYNEQFF.

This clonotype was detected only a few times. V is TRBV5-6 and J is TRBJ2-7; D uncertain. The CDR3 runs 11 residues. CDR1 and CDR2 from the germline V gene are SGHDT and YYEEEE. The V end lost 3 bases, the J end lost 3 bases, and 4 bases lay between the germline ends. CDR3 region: CASSSLYEQYF. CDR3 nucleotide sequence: TGTGCCAGCAGCTCCCTCTACGAGCAGTACTTC.